These T cell receptor beta chains were read from a single sample in a study of PD-1 blockade in classical Hodgkin lymphoma. The data were produced by immunoSEQ multiplex PCR, yet TCRdb's version contains in-frame clones alone and is incomplete. This sample has tens of thousands of clones, with 89% found just once. The sample in question was peripheral blood mononuclear cells (PBMCs), obtained before the second cycle of nivolumab. These receptors were collected from a human donor with classical Hodgkin lymphoma. CDR3s include the opening cysteine and the closing phenylalanine or tryptophan. The order of the fields is V gene, clone size, J gene, CDR3 length, D gene, CDR3 DNA, CDR3 protein. D genes are given only for firm matches. The size entry is marked missing in some rows and otherwise reads once, few, many or a size class.

V gene: TRBV7-9; clone size: .; J gene: TRBJ2-1; CDR3 length: 16; D gene: TRBD2; CDR3 DNA: TGTGCCAGCAGCCCGATAGCGGGGGGTCTCTACAATGAGCAGTTCTTC; CDR3 protein: CASSPIAGGLYNEQFF
V gene: TRBV7-2; clone size: .; J gene: TRBJ1-3; CDR3 length: 15; D gene: .; CDR3 DNA: TGTGCCAGCAGCTTATGGGCCGCTTCTGGAAACACCATATATTTT; CDR3 protein: CASSLWAASGNTIYF
V gene: TRBV11-2; clone size: .; J gene: TRBJ1-6; CDR3 length: 17; D gene: TRBD1; CDR3 DNA: TGTGCCAGCAGCCCCACTCTGGGACAGGGATGGAATTCACCCCTCCACTTT; CDR3 protein: CASSPTLGQGWNSPLHF
V gene: TRBV5-1; clone size: .; J gene: TRBJ2-2; CDR3 length: 13; D gene: .; CDR3 DNA: TGCGCCAGCAGCTACCGGAGCACCGGGGAGCTGTTTTTT; CDR3 protein: CASSYRSTGELFF
V gene: TRBV4-1; clone size: .; J gene: TRBJ1-2; CDR3 length: 14; D gene: .; CDR3 DNA: TGCGCCAGCAGCCCAAGAGGTCTGAACTATGGCTACACCTTC; CDR3 protein: CASSPRGLNYGYTF
V gene: TRBV28; clone size: .; J gene: TRBJ2-5; CDR3 length: 14; D gene: TRBD1; CDR3 DNA: TGTGCCAGCCTGCTGGGACAGGGGTGGGAGACCCAGTACTTC; CDR3 protein: CASLLGQGWETQYF
V gene: TRBV7-9; clone size: .; J gene: TRBJ2-7; CDR3 length: 15; D gene: TRBD1; CDR3 DNA: TGTGCCAGCAGCTCCCCGACAGGGAAACCCTACGAGCAGTACTTC; CDR3 protein: CASSSPTGKPYEQYF
V gene: TRBV19; clone size: .; J gene: TRBJ1-5; CDR3 length: 11; D gene: .; CDR3 DNA: TGTGCCGGTGTTTGGTATCAGCCCCAGCATTTT; CDR3 protein: CAGVWYQPQHF
V gene: TRBV7-9; clone size: .; J gene: TRBJ2-1; CDR3 length: 12; D gene: TRBD1; CDR3 DNA: TGTGCCACTATACAGGGGTACAATGAGCAGTTCTTC; CDR3 protein: CATIQGYNEQFF
V gene: TRBV5-4; clone size: .; J gene: TRBJ1-5; CDR3 length: 15; D gene: .; CDR3 DNA: TGTGCCAGCAGCTTCAGGGAGGATTATGATCAGCCCCAGCATTTT; CDR3 protein: CASSFREDYDQPQHF
V gene: TRBV11-2; clone size: .; J gene: TRBJ2-2; CDR3 length: 19; D gene: .; CDR3 DNA: TGTGCCAGCAGCTTAGTGGCCGTGCGCCGGGTAATGTTGGCCGGGGAGCTGTTTTTT; CDR3 protein: CASSLVAVRRVMLAGELFF
V gene: TRBV29-1; clone size: .; J gene: TRBJ2-3; CDR3 length: 10; D gene: .; CDR3 DNA: TGCAGCGCTCTAGGGGGGGGGCAGTATTTT; CDR3 protein: CSALGGGQYF
V gene: TRBV9; clone size: once; J gene: TRBJ1-6; CDR3 length: 13; D gene: .; CDR3 DNA: TGTGCCAGCAGCGTACAGGGGCTGGCACCCCTCCACTTT; CDR3 protein: CASSVQGLAPLHF
V gene: TRBV5-3; clone size: .; J gene: TRBJ2-5; CDR3 length: 18; D gene: TRBD1; CDR3 DNA: TGTGCCAGAAGCTTGGCCGCAGGGGGCGCGGTTTGTCCAGAGACCCAGTACTTC; CDR3 protein: CARSLAAGGAVCPETQYF
V gene: TRBV5-4; clone size: .; J gene: TRBJ2-2; CDR3 length: 15; D gene: .; CDR3 DNA: TGTGCCAGCAGCAACCCACAGGGCCCCCCCGGGGAGCTGTTTTTT; CDR3 protein: CASSNPQGPPGELFF
V gene: TRBV21-1; clone size: .; J gene: TRBJ2-7; CDR3 length: 12; D gene: .; CDR3 DNA: TGTGCCGGGGTACACATTCCCTACGAGCAGTACTTC; CDR3 protein: CAGVHIPYEQYF
V gene: TRBV4-2; clone size: .; J gene: TRBJ2-1; CDR3 length: 19; D gene: TRBD2; CDR3 DNA: TGTGCCAGCAGCCAAGATCCGGGCGGTGGACTAGCAGCGTACAATGAGCAGTTCTTC; CDR3 protein: CASSQDPGGGLAAYNEQFF
V gene: TRBV27; clone size: .; J gene: TRBJ2-2; CDR3 length: 17; D gene: TRBD2; CDR3 DNA: TGTGCCAGCAGTATCGGACTAGCGGGAGTCGGCACCGGGGAGCTGTTTTTT; CDR3 protein: CASSIGLAGVGTGELFF
V gene: TRBV5-1; clone size: few; J gene: TRBJ1-2; CDR3 length: 12; D gene: .; CDR3 DNA: TGCGCCAGCAGCGTTGCCGAGGGTGGCTACACCTTC; CDR3 protein: CASSVAEGGYTF
V gene: TRBV6-5; clone size: .; J gene: TRBJ2-6; CDR3 length: 15; D gene: .; CDR3 DNA: TGTGCCAGCAGTTACAGTGTTTCTGGGGCCAACGTCCTGACTTTC; CDR3 protein: CASSYSVSGANVLTF
V gene: TRBV29-1; clone size: .; J gene: TRBJ2-5; CDR3 length: 13; D gene: TRBD1; CDR3 DNA: TGCAGCGTTAGACAGGGGGCGCAAGAGACCCAGTACTTC; CDR3 protein: CSVRQGAQETQYF
V gene: TRBV5-4; clone size: .; J gene: TRBJ1-1; CDR3 length: 17; D gene: .; CDR3 DNA: TGTGCCAGCAGCCGGGCGGGGATGGGAAACCTCGGCACTGAAGCTTTCTTT; CDR3 protein: CASSRAGMGNLGTEAFF
V gene: TRBV7-2; clone size: once; J gene: TRBJ1-5; CDR3 length: 13; D gene: .; CDR3 DNA: TGTGCCAGCAGCTTAGTGTTCGATCAGCCCCAGCATTTT; CDR3 protein: CASSLVFDQPQHF
V gene: TRBV5-5; clone size: .; J gene: TRBJ1-5; CDR3 length: 17; D gene: .; CDR3 DNA: TGTGCCAGCAGCTTGGAGATGAAGCAAAATAGCAATCAGCCCCAGCATTTT; CDR3 protein: CASSLEMKQNSNQPQHF
V gene: TRBV11-3; clone size: .; J gene: TRBJ2-1; CDR3 length: 15; D gene: TRBD1; CDR3 DNA: TGTGCCAGCAGCTTCGGGACAGGAATTAGGAATGAGCAGTTCTTC; CDR3 protein: CASSFGTGIRNEQFF
V gene: TRBV14; clone size: .; J gene: TRBJ2-1; CDR3 length: 12; D gene: .; CDR3 DNA: TGTGCCAGCAGCCAAGGTTGGGATGAGCAGTTCTTC; CDR3 protein: CASSQGWDEQFF
V gene: TRBV2; clone size: .; J gene: TRBJ1-4; CDR3 length: 16; D gene: TRBD1; CDR3 DNA: TGTGCCAGCAGTTGGGACAGGGAGTTTAGTAATGAAAAACTGTTTTTT; CDR3 protein: CASSWDREFSNEKLFF
V gene: TRBV6-5; clone size: .; J gene: TRBJ2-5; CDR3 length: 13; D gene: TRBD2; CDR3 DNA: TGTGCCAGCAGGGACTTAGCGGGGGAGACCCAGTACTTC; CDR3 protein: CASRDLAGETQYF
V gene: TRBV6-6; clone size: .; J gene: TRBJ2-1; CDR3 length: 15; D gene: TRBD2; CDR3 DNA: TGTGCCAGCAGTTGGCTAGCGGGGGCATACAATGAGCAGTTCTTC; CDR3 protein: CASSWLAGAYNEQFF
V gene: TRBV2; clone size: .; J gene: TRBJ2-7; CDR3 length: 15; D gene: TRBD2; CDR3 DNA: TGTGCCAGTTCCCTTCTAGCGGGCCTGAGCTACGAGCAGTACTTC; CDR3 protein: CASSLLAGLSYEQYF